This T cell receptor (beta chain) was observed in a study of blood T cell repertoires in COVID-19. The overall study: Both acute and convalescent COVID-19 samples were obtained from the United States, Italy and Spain. The analysed material was cDNA or gDNA that came from T cells, B-cell-depleted T cells, or PBMCs.

Per the authors' pipeline: Nucleated cell counts were estimated from reference gene primer amplification. Assay: immunoSEQ multiplex PCR; the TCRdb copy retains only in-frame clones and omits some. V, J and clone size reflect that table, while D and trimming were determined from the DNA. The sample carries around 140,000 clones, roughly 84% recorded once. CDR3 length equals 14 residues. Germline V gives CDR1 SGHTA, CDR2 FQGNSA. V shed 3 bases and J shed 1 base, with 10 bases lying between them. The material sequenced was peripheral blood. This clonotype was obtained from a woman between 55 and 75 years old with acute or convalescent COVID-19. The chain recombines TRBV7-2 with TRBJ2-7, with D possibly being TRBD2 (5 bases). In DNA, the CDR3 is TGTGCCAGCAGCTTTTTGACTAAATCCTACGAGCAGTACTTC. It yields the protein CASSFLTKSYEQYF. Based on the CDR3 plus reference TRBV7-2 and TRBJ2-7, the full variable domain is GAGVSQSPSNKVTEKGKDVELRCDPISGHTALYWYRQSLGQGLEFLIYFQGNSAPDKSGLPSDRFSAERTGGSVSTLTIQRTQQEDSAVYLCASSFLTKSYEQYFGPGTRLTVT.